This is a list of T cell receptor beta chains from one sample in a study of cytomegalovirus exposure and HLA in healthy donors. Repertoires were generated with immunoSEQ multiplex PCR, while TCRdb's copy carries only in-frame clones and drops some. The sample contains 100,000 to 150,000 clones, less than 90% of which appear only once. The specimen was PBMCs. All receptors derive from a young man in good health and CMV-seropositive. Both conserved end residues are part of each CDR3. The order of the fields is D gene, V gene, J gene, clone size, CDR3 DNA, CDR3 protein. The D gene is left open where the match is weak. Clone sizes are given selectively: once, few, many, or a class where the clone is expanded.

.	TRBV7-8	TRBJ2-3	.	TGTGCCAGCAGCTTAGTTAGCTCTACGTGGGATACGCAGTATTTT	CASSLVSSTWDTQYF
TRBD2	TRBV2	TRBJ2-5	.	TGTGCCAGCAGTGGACTAGCGGGGGGGTACCAAGAGACCCAGTACTTC	CASSGLAGGYQETQYF
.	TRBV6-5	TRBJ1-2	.	TGTGCCAGCAGCCTCGCGGGACCTTTCTATGGCTACACCTTC	CASSLAGPFYGYTF
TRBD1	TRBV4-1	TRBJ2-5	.	TGCGCCAGCAGCCAAGGGGACAGGGATATGGAGACCCAGTACTTC	CASSQGDRDMETQYF
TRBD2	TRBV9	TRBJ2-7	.	TGTGCCAGCAGCGCCGGGACTAAAACCTACGAGCAGTACTTC	CASSAGTKTYEQYF
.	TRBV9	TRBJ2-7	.	TGTGCCAGCAGCGTAGGTGTCGGGGGAGCCTACGAGCAGTACTTC	CASSVGVGGAYEQYF
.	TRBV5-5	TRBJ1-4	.	TGTGCCAGCAGCACCTCGGCGGGCGGCGGTCGGCAACTGTTTTTT	CASSTSAGGGRQLFF
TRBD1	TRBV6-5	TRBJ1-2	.	TGTGCCAGCAGACCAGGGGGCTTCTATGGCTACACCTTC	CASRPGGFYGYTF
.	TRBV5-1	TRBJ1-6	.	TGCGCCAGCAGCTTGGCAGGGATTTCACCCCTCCACTTT	CASSLAGISPLHF
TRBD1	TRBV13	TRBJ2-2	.	TGTGCCAGCATCGAAGGGACAGGGAGGTACACCGGGGAGCTGTTTTTT	CASIEGTGRYTGELFF
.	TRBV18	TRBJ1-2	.	TGTGCCAGCTCACCGGCGAGGGACTCTGGCTACACCTTC	CASSPARDSGYTF
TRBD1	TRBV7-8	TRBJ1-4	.	TGTGCCAGCAGCCGGACAGGGGCTGGTGAAAAACTGTTTTTT	CASSRTGAGEKLFF
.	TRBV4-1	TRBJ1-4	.	TGCGCCAGCGGCTTTACTAAAGGGGATGAAAAACTGTTTTTT	CASGFTKGDEKLFF
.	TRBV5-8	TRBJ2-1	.	TGTGTGACGCGGGGACGGACCTCCTACAATGAGCAGTTCTTC	CVTRGRTSYNEQFF
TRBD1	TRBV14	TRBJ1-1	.	TGTGCCAGCAGCCAAGCCTACCGACAGGGGACACCTGAAGCTTTCTTT	CASSQAYRQGTPEAFF
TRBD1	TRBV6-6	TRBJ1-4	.	TGTGCCAGCAGCCCCCAGGGGGATCAGGAAAAACTGTTTTTT	CASSPQGDQEKLFF
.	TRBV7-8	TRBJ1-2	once	TGTGCCAGCAGCTTAGCCTCTAGGGGGGAGGGATTGTATGGCTACACCTTC	CASSLASRGEGLYGYTF
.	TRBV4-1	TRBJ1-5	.	TGCGCCAGCAGCCAAGCTTCGGGAGGACAGCCCCAGCATTTT	CASSQASGGQPQHF
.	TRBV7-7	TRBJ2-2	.	TGTGCCAGCTCCCCGGGGGCGGGGGCACACACCGGGGAGCTGTTTTTT	CASSPGAGAHTGELFF
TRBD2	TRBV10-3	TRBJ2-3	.	TGTGCCATCAGGGGAGAGGGAGCGGGGAGAACCACAGATACGCAGTATTTT	CAIRGEGAGRTTDTQYF
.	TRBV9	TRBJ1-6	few	TGTGCCAGCAGCGTAGATGGCGGGAGCTCCTATAATTCACCCCTCCACTTT	CASSVDGGSSYNSPLHF
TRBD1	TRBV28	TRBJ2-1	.	TGTGCCAGCAGCTTACCTTTGACAGGGGTGTCCTACAATGAGCAGTTCTTC	CASSLPLTGVSYNEQFF
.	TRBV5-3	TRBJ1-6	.	TGTGCCAGAAGCTTGGCCGGGACATCTTATTCACCCCTCCACTTT	CARSLAGTSYSPLHF
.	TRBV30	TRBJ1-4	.	TGTGCCTGCTCCCCAGGGTCATGGAATGAAAAACTGTTTTTT	CACSPGSWNEKLFF
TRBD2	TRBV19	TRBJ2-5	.	TGTGCCAGTATGCCAAGGGGTAGCGGGGGGTCCCAAGAGACCCAGTACTTC	CASMPRGSGGSQETQYF
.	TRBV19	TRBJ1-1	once	TGTGCCAGCAAGGGGGATTCGGGCACTGAAGCTTTCTTT	CASKGDSGTEAFF
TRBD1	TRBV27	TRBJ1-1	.	TGTGCCAGCAGTTCTCCCTACAGGGGTAATGAAGCTTTCTTT	CASSSPYRGNEAFF
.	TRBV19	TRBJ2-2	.	TGTGCCAGTAGTCCCGGACAGAACACCGGGGAGCTGTTTTTT	CASSPGQNTGELFF